This T cell receptor beta chain was captured in a study of shared T cell receptors in the human thymus. This clone was seen a single time. Germline loops: CDR1 MGHDK, CDR2 SYGVNS. Losses at the gene ends were 7 bases for V and 0 bases for J; bases not matched to a gene: 10. The CDR3 sequence is 17 residues long. Only in-frame clones appear in the TCRdb table, and some are missing; sequencing was by immunoSEQ multiplex PCR. Of 600,000 or so clones listed, around 87% are singletons. The sample also formed part of further work on human thymus T cells. From that study: Use of V and J genes seemed skewed within the thymic and blood repertoires. Highly overlapping thymic repertoires in unrelated individuals were reported by related research.

This TCR was recovered from a boy younger than two with a congenital heart defect. Sequencing was done on a sample of thymocytes. V is TRBV25-1 and J is TRBJ2-1, with 9 bases matching TRBD1. The CDR3 DNA sequence: TGTGCCAGCACCTCCCTGGGACAGGGACACTCCTACAATGAGCAGTTCTTC. Protein product: CASTSLGQGHSYNEQFF. Together with reference TRBV25-1 and TRBJ2-1, the CDR3 gives the full variable domain: EADIYQTPRYLVIGTGKKITLECSQTMGHDKMYWYQQDPGMELHLIHYSYGVNSTEKGDLSSESTVSRIRTEHFPLTLESARPSHTSQYLCASTSLGQGHSYNEQFFGPGTRLTVL.